Sequencing of this TCR beta chain was carried out in a study of T-cell memory formation after mild COVID-19. Whole-study results and caveats: Mainly in CM and EM were contracting CD4+ clones; CD8+ were in EMRA. SARS-CoV-2 specificity was not confirmed for second-wave clones peaking on day 37. Pre-infection memory contained some responding clones, which suggested that cross-reactive memory had joined.

This clonotype was seen more than once but under ten times. The antigen remains undetermined. V dropped 8 bases and J dropped 2 bases, with 10 bases sitting between them. The CDR3 length is 13 residues. Germline values: CDR1 KGHSH, CDR2 LQKENI. Using constant-segment primers, 5'RACE produced TCR alpha and TCR beta cDNA libraries carrying sample barcodes and UMIs. MiXCR, applied by TCRdb to the 5' RACE reads, yields one record per CDR3 protein. The repertoire has roughly 190,000 distinct CDR3 sequences, 10% to 13% of them found once; the top ten carry 2.5% to 3.5%. What was sequenced was PBMCs or a T cell subset sorted from them (not recorded which). This clonotype was sampled from a man aged 18 to 29 who had mild COVID-19 (a few samples of this study predate the infection). Cell type and time point are not known. The chain has TRBV18 and TRBJ1-5, with D tentatively TRBD1 (6 bases). DNA of the CDR3: TGTGCCAGCACACAGGGAGGCAATCAGCCCCAGCATTTT. This translates into CASTQGGNQPQHF. Together with reference TRBV18 and TRBJ1-5, the CDR3 gives the full variable domain: NAGVMQNPRHLVRRRGQEARLRCSPMKGHSHVYWYRQLPEEGLKFMVYLQKENIIDESGMPKERFSAEFPKEGPSILRIQQVVRGDSAAYFCASTQGGNQPQHFGDGTRLSIL.